The entry below gives a single T cell receptor (beta chain) sequence along with its context. Its specificity is unknown. Using eight separate reactions per sample, the authors generated cDNA. Each UMI harboured a 6-nucleotide sample barcode and was appended via template switching. Researchers put TCRalpha and TCRbeta cDNA through two nested PCRs lasting approximately 16 and 9 cycles. TCRdb reprocessed the 5' RACE reads, with one entry per CDR3 protein and no DNA. Found here are under 200,000 distinct CDR3 sequences; the top ten clones hold over 2.5%. This specimen belongs to a study of monozygotic twins with inflammatory bowel disease. General observations from the study: Clonotype sharing was lower in IBD patients than healthy twins, most markedly with disease activity.

Germline-derived CDR1 and CDR2 are LGHDT and YNNKEL (reference sequence). The length of the CDR3 is 14 residues. Sequenced sample: blood. The source is a human donor with ulcerative colitis or Crohn's disease, or a healthy co-twin of an affected twin (not recorded which). The chain combines TRBV3-1 with TRBJ2-1. The CDR3: CASSQDGTYNEQFF.